This is a list of T cell receptor beta chains from one sample in a study of cytomegalovirus exposure and HLA in healthy donors. The repertoire was sequenced with immunoSEQ multiplex PCR; TCRdb's copy has only in-frame clones and lacks some. This sample has fewer than 100,000 clones; approximately 80% occur once, and the top ten carry around 3.4%. Specimen: PBMCs. These receptors were taken from a man aged 35-49 years in good health and CMV-seronegative. Each CDR3 is given with its conserved first and last residue. Fields, in order: clone size, V gene, D gene, J gene, CDR3 DNA, CDR3 protein. A D gene is named only where the DNA matches it firmly. Clone size is not always given. Where it is, it says once, few, many or a class for expanded clones.

few	TRBV7-5	.	TRBJ1-5	TGTGTCAGAAGAGGGACAGCCTATCAGCCCCAGCATTTT	CVRRGTAYQPQHF
once	TRBV28	.	TRBJ2-7	TGTGCCAGCAGCCACGGCCTCCAGGGCAACTCCTACGAGCAGTACTTC	CASSHGLQGNSYEQYF
.	TRBV15	TRBD1	TRBJ2-6	TGTGCCACCAGCAGCAGGACAGGGGTGAGCTCTGGGGCCAACGTCCTGACTTTC	CATSSRTGVSSGANVLTF
once	TRBV7-6	.	TRBJ2-7	TGTGCCAGCAGCTCGCGACAGGCTAGCTACGAGCAGTACTTC	CASSSRQASYEQYF
.	TRBV6-5	.	TRBJ1-2	TGTGCCAGCAGTCCCCTCACAGGGAGTGAGGGCTACACCTTC	CASSPLTGSEGYTF
.	TRBV6-6	TRBD1	TRBJ1-5	TGTGCCAGCAGTTACGGGACAGCCTTAGGGAATCAGCCCCAGCATTTT	CASSYGTALGNQPQHF
.	TRBV9	.	TRBJ1-3	TGTGCCAGCAGCAAGTCCGGCACAGACTCTGGAAACACCATATATTTT	CASSKSGTDSGNTIYF
.	TRBV27	.	TRBJ1-3	TGTGCCAGCAGTATCCGGTGGGGAAACACCATATATTTT	CASSIRWGNTIYF
.	TRBV5-1	TRBD1	TRBJ1-3	TGCGCCAGCAACCGGGACAGGGCAGCGGGAAACACCATATATTTT	CASNRDRAAGNTIYF
.	TRBV28	.	TRBJ2-1	TGTGCCAGCAGTTTCGGGCAGGGGTACCGAAATGAGCAGTTCTTC	CASSFGQGYRNEQFF
.	TRBV19	TRBD1	TRBJ1-4	TGTGCCAGTAGCCGGACAGGGGAGCGAGAAAAACTGTTTTTT	CASSRTGEREKLFF
.	TRBV19	TRBD1	TRBJ2-1	TGTGCCAGTAGTAAAACGACAGGGTCCTCCTACAATGAGCAGTTCTTC	CASSKTTGSSYNEQFF
.	TRBV7-3	TRBD2	TRBJ2-2	TGTGCCAGCAGCTTTAGCGGGGGGACCGGGGAGCTGTTTTTT	CASSFSGGTGELFF
.	TRBV6-5	.	TRBJ1-5	TGTGCCAGCAGTTACACAAGCAATCAGCCCCAGCATTTT	CASSYTSNQPQHF
.	TRBV6-6	.	TRBJ2-2	TGTGCCAGCAGTTACTGGGGCAGGCGAAACACCGGGGAGCTGTTTTTT	CASSYWGRRNTGELFF
.	TRBV7-3	.	TRBJ1-6	TGTGCCAGCAGCTTAACGGGCCCGAATTCACCCCTCCACTTT	CASSLTGPNSPLHF
.	TRBV7-7	TRBD2	TRBJ2-2	TGTGCCAGCAGCTTAGTGTCTTCTAGCGGGAGGCAGAACACCGGGGAGCTGTTTTTT	CASSLVSSSGRQNTGELFF
.	TRBV19	TRBD2	TRBJ2-7	TGTGCCAGTAGTCCCGGGACTAGCGAATACGAGCAGTACTTC	CASSPGTSEYEQYF
.	TRBV10-3	.	TRBJ1-3	TGTGCCATCAGGAAACAGGGTACTGGAAACACCATATATTTT	CAIRKQGTGNTIYF
.	TRBV4-1	TRBD1	TRBJ1-2	TGCGCCAGCAGCCAAGATGGGGACAGGGGCTACACCTTC	CASSQDGDRGYTF
.	TRBV6-4	.	TRBJ1-5	TGTGCCAGCAGTCGAGAGTCGTGGCAGCCCCAGCATTTT	CASSRESWQPQHF
few	TRBV28	.	TRBJ1-6	TGTGCCAGCAGTTTAACAGGGCGGCCAGTGGGGTTT	CASSLTGRPVGF
.	TRBV7-8	.	TRBJ2-7	TGTGCCAGCAGCTTAGTCAGAGCGGGCGAGCAGTACTTC	CASSLVRAGEQYF
.	TRBV7-9	.	TRBJ1-2	TGTGCCAGCAGCGCGGAGACAGAAAACTATGGCTACACCTTC	CASSAETENYGYTF
.	TRBV7-8	.	TRBJ2-1	TGTGCCAGCAGCCCCCCCTCCTCCTACAATGAGCAGTTCTTC	CASSPPSSYNEQFF
few	TRBV6-5	TRBD1	TRBJ1-2	TGTGCCAGCAGGAGTCTCGGACAGGCGGCGGGGGGCTACACCTTC	CASRSLGQAAGGYTF
.	TRBV9	TRBD2	TRBJ2-1	TGTGCCAGCAGCGTTGACGGACTAGCGGTCGTTGAGCAGTTCTTC	CASSVDGLAVVEQFF
few	TRBV6-1	TRBD1	TRBJ1-5	TGTGCCAGCAGTGAGCAGGGGGGCAATCAGCCCCAGCATTTT	CASSEQGGNQPQHF
.	TRBV14	TRBD1	TRBJ1-5	TGTGCCAGCAAGTTGGTCAAGGACAGGTACAATCAGCCCCAGCATTTT	CASKLVKDRYNQPQHF
.	TRBV28	TRBD1	TRBJ1-1	TGTGCCAGCAGCCGCGACAGGGTGAACACTGAAGCTTTCTTT	CASSRDRVNTEAFF
.	TRBV2	.	TRBJ1-3	TGTGCCAGCAGTGCAACAACAACCTCTGGAAACACCATATATTTT	CASSATTTSGNTIYF
.	TRBV5-1	.	TRBJ2-7	TGCGCCAGCTCGGACAGTACCTACGAGCAGTACTTC	CASSDSTYEQYF
.	TRBV7-2	TRBD2	TRBJ2-1	TGTGCCAGCAGCTTAAGGCTAGCGGGGCCACCGGCAGGGCAGTTCTTC	CASSLRLAGPPAGQFF
few	TRBV2	.	TRBJ1-5	TGTGCCAGCAGCTTGACTTTGGCTAGTAGCAATCAGCCCCAGCATTTT	CASSLTLASSNQPQHF
once	TRBV7-2	.	TRBJ1-5	TGTGCCAGCAGCTTAAGGGGGATGAATAGCAATCAGCCCCAGCATTTT	CASSLRGMNSNQPQHF
.	TRBV11-2	.	TRBJ1-1	TGTGCCAGCAGCTTCCCACAAAACGGGATGAACACTGAAGCTTTCTTT	CASSFPQNGMNTEAFF
.	TRBV5-1	.	TRBJ1-1	TGCGCCAGCAGCTTGGGGAGTCTAGTTATTGAAGAAGCTTTCTTT	CASSLGSLVIEEAFF
.	TRBV5-6	TRBD1	TRBJ1-5	TGTGCCAGCAGCTTGTTGGGACAGGGGTGGCAGCCCCAGCATTTT	CASSLLGQGWQPQHF
.	TRBV5-6	.	TRBJ2-2	TGTGCCAGCAGCTTCCAGGGGATCAACACCGGGGAGCTGTTTTTT	CASSFQGINTGELFF
.	TRBV5-1	TRBD2	TRBJ2-7	TGCGCCAGCAGCCCGTTAGCGGGAGTCTACGAGCAGTACTTC	CASSPLAGVYEQYF
.	TRBV5-4	.	TRBJ1-3	TGTGCCAGCAGCGTAACAGGGAGCAACACCATATATTTT	CASSVTGSNTIYF
.	TRBV30	TRBD2	TRBJ2-7	TGTGCCTGGAGTTATGGGACTAGCGGCTCCTACGAGCAGTACTTC	CAWSYGTSGSYEQYF
medium-sized	TRBV6-1	.	TRBJ2-2	TGTGCCAGCGAGGGCGGGGTGGACACCGGGGAGCTGTTTTTT	CASEGGVDTGELFF
.	TRBV10-3	TRBD2	TRBJ2-7	TGTGCCATCAGTGCTAGCGGAAGCTCCTACGAGCAGTACTTC	CAISASGSSYEQYF
.	TRBV5-1	.	TRBJ2-7	TGCGCCAGCAGCTTGGCGGCCGGGGAGACCCGCTACGAGCAGTACTTC	CASSLAAGETRYEQYF
.	TRBV7-9	.	TRBJ1-1	TGTGCCAGCAGCTCCAAAGGGGCAGCGAACACTGAAGCTTTCTTT	CASSSKGAANTEAFF
.	TRBV11-2	.	TRBJ1-1	TGTGCCAGCAGCGTAAGGGGGAATGAAGCTTTCTTT	CASSVRGNEAFF